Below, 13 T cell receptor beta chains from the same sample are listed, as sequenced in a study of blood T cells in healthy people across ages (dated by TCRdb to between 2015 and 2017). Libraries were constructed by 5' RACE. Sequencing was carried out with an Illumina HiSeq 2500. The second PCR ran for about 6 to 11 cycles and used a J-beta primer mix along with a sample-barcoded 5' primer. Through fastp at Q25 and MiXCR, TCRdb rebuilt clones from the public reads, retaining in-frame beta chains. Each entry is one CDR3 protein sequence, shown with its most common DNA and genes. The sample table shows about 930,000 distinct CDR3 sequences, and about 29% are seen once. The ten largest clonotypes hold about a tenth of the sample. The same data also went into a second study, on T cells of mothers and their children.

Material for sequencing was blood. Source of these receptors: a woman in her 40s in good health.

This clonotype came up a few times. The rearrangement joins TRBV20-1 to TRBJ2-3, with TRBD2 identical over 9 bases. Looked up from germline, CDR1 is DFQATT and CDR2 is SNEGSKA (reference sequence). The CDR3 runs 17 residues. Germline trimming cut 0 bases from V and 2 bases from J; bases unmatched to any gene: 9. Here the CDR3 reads CSAREETSGYTTDTQYF. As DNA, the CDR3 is TGCAGTGCTAGAGAGGAGACTAGCGGTTATACCACAGATACGCAGTATTTT.

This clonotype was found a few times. CDR3 nucleotide sequence: TGTGCCAGCAGACCGGGCGGGGACAGGGGGAGCTCCTATAATTCACCCCTCCACTTT. Protein: CASRPGGDRGSSYNSPLHF. V and J are TRBV5-6 and TRBJ1-6; 11 nucleotides line up with TRBD1. The V gene end was trimmed by 5 bases and the J gene end by 0 bases; junction bases not matched to a gene: 10. The CDR3 length is 19 residues. CDR1 is SGHDT, CDR2 YYEEEE, per germline.

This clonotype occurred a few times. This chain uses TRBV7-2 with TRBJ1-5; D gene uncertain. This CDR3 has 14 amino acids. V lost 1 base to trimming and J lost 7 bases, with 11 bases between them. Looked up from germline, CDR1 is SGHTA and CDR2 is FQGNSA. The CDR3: CASSLGVPGQPQHF. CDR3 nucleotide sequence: TGTGCCAGCAGCTTAGGGGTCCCCGGGCAGCCCCAGCATTTT. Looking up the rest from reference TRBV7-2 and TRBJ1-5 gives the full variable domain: GAGVSQSPSNKVTEKGKDVELRCDPISGHTALYWYRQSLGQGLEFLIYFQGNSAPDKSGLPSDRFSAERTGGSVSTLTIQRTQQEDSAVYLCASSLGVPGQPQHFGDGTRLSIL.

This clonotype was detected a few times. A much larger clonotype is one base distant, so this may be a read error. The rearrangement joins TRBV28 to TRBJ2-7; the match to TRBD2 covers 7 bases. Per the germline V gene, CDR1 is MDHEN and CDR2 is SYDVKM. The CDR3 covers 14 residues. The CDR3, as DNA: TGTGCCGGCAGTCCGCAGACTAGCATGGGTGAGCAGTACTTC. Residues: CAGSPQTSMGEQYF. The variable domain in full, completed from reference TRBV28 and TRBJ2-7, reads DVKVTQSSRYLVKRTGEKVFLECVQDMDHENMFWYRQDPGLGLRLIYFSYDVKMKEKGDIPEGYSVSREKKERFSLILESASTNQTSMYLCAGSPQTSMGEQYFGPGTRLTVT.

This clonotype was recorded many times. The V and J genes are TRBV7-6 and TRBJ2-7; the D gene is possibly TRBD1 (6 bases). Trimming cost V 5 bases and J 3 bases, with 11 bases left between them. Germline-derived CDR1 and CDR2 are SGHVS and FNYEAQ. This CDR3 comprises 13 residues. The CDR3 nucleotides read TGTGCCAGCAGCCGGGACACCATCTACGAGCAGTACTTC. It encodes CASSRDTIYEQYF.

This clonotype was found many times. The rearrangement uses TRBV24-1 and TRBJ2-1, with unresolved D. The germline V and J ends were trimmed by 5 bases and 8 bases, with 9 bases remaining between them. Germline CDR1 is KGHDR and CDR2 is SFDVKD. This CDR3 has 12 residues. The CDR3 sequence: CATSAQADEQFF. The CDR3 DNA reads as TGTGCCACCAGTGCCCAGGCCGATGAGCAGTTCTTC.

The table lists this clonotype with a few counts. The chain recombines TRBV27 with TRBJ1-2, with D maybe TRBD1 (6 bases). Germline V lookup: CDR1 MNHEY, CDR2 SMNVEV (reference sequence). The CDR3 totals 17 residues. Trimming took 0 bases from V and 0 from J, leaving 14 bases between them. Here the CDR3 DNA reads TGTGCCAGCAGTTTATCAGGGGGAGGGCTTGCTAACTATGGCTACACCTTC. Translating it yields CASSLSGGGLANYGYTF.

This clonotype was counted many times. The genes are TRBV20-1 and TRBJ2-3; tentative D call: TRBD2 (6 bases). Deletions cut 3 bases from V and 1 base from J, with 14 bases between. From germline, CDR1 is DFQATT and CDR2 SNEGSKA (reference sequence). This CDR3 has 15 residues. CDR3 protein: CSASSASEGTDTQYF. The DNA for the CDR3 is TGCAGTGCTAGCTCTGCTAGCGAGGGCACAGATACGCAGTATTTT.

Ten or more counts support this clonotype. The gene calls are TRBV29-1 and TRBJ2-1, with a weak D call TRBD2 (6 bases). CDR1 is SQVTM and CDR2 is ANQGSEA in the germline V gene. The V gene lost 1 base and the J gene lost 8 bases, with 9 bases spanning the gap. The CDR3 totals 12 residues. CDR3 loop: CSVEGLDYEQFF. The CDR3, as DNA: TGCAGCGTTGAAGGACTAGATTATGAGCAGTTCTTC.

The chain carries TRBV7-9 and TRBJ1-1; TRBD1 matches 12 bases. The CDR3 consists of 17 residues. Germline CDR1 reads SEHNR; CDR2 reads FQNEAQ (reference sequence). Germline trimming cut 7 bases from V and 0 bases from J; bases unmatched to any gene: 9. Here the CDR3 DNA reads TGTGCCAGCACCCCCATTGGGACAGGGGGCATGAACACTGAAGCTTTCTTT. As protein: CASTPIGTGGMNTEAFF.

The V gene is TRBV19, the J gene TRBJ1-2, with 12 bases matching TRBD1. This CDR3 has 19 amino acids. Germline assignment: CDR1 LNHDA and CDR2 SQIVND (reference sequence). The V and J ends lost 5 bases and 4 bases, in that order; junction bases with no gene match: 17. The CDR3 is CASSPSGQGAGMRSYGYTF. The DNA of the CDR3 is TGTGCCAGTAGTCCGTCGGGACAGGGGGCGGGGATGCGAAGCTATGGCTACACCTTC.

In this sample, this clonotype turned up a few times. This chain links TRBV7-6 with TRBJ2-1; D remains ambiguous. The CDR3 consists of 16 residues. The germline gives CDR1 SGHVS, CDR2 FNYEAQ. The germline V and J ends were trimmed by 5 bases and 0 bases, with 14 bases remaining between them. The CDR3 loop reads CASSPSPRSSYNEQFF. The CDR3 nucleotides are TGTGCCAGCAGCCCCTCTCCCCGTAGCTCCTACAATGAGCAGTTCTTC.

The CDR3 DNA reads as TGTGCCAGCAGACTCTCCGGGACAGGGTTTTATACGCAGTATTTT. Encoded protein: CASRLSGTGFYTQYF. The rearrangement uses TRBV6-5 and TRBJ2-3; 9 positions match TRBD1. Per the germline V gene, CDR1 is MNHEY and CDR2 is SVGAGI. J lost 7 bases, V lost 6 bases, and 11 bases had no gene match. The CDR3 extends over 15 amino acids.